The rows below give T cell receptor beta chains drawn from one sample of a study of OX40 agonist ivuxolimab in advanced cancers. Produced via immunoSEQ multiplex PCR; TCRdb's table is partial and in-frame only. The data hold tens of thousands of clones, with about 82% observed a single time. The source was CD4+ or CD8+ T cells sorted from blood, collected in a trial of the OX40 agonist ivuxolimab. The receptors derive from an adult with an advanced solid tumor such as melanoma, head and neck, liver or kidney cancer. Both conserved end residues are part of each CDR3. Each record gives: clone size, J gene, V gene, D gene, CDR3 DNA, CDR3 protein. D genes are given only for firm matches. Size tells how often a clone was seen (once, few, many) or the class of an expanded clone, and some rows leave it out.

clone_size: .; j_call: TRBJ2-2; v_call: TRBV5-5; d_call: .; cdr3_nt: TGTGCCAGCAGGCTTGCGTCCAGGGTGGGCGGGGAGCTGTTTTTT; cdr3_aa: CASRLASRVGGELFF
clone_size: .; j_call: TRBJ1-1; v_call: TRBV30; d_call: .; cdr3_nt: TGTGCCTGGTTAAGGAGGGGCGGCACTGAAGCTTTCTTT; cdr3_aa: CAWLRRGGTEAFF
clone_size: .; j_call: TRBJ2-2; v_call: TRBV19; d_call: TRBD2; cdr3_nt: TGTGCCAGTAGTATAGGAGCGGGGGGCACCGGGGAGCTGTTTTTT; cdr3_aa: CASSIGAGGTGELFF
clone_size: .; j_call: TRBJ2-1; v_call: TRBV2; d_call: TRBD1; cdr3_nt: TGTGCCAGCAACGGAAGGACAGGGGTCGACAATGAGCAGTTCTTC; cdr3_aa: CASNGRTGVDNEQFF
clone_size: .; j_call: TRBJ2-3; v_call: TRBV28; d_call: .; cdr3_nt: TGTGCCAGCAGAGGAGGGGCGGGACCCACAGATACGCAGTATTTT; cdr3_aa: CASRGGAGPTDTQYF
clone_size: .; j_call: TRBJ2-2; v_call: TRBV28; d_call: .; cdr3_nt: TGTGCCAGCAGTTCAATGACGCGGAACACCGGGGAGCTGTTTTTT; cdr3_aa: CASSSMTRNTGELFF
clone_size: .; j_call: TRBJ2-7; v_call: TRBV25-1; d_call: TRBD1; cdr3_nt: TGTGCCAGCAGCTCTACAGGGGCGGATTGGGGCGAGCAGTACTTC; cdr3_aa: CASSSTGADWGEQYF
clone_size: .; j_call: TRBJ2-5; v_call: TRBV28; d_call: TRBD2; cdr3_nt: TGTGCCAGCAGTTTTGCTAGCGGGGGAGGCGGGGAGACCCAGTACTTC; cdr3_aa: CASSFASGGGGETQYF
clone_size: .; j_call: TRBJ1-2; v_call: TRBV7-9; d_call: .; cdr3_nt: TGTGCCAGCAGCCAAACAGGACTCCATGGCTACACCTTC; cdr3_aa: CASSQTGLHGYTF
clone_size: .; j_call: TRBJ2-5; v_call: TRBV27; d_call: .; cdr3_nt: TGTGCCAGCAGGGGGGGACTGTGGTACCAAGAGACCCAGTACTTC; cdr3_aa: CASRGGLWYQETQYF
clone_size: few; j_call: TRBJ2-7; v_call: TRBV7-9; d_call: TRBD2; cdr3_nt: TGTGCCAGCAGCTTGGAGACTAGCGGGAGGGACGAGCAGTACTTC; cdr3_aa: CASSLETSGRDEQYF
clone_size: .; j_call: TRBJ1-1; v_call: TRBV29-1; d_call: .; cdr3_nt: TGCAGCGGTAAACAGTCCTCGAACACTGAAGCTTTCTTT; cdr3_aa: CSGKQSSNTEAFF
clone_size: few; j_call: TRBJ1-2; v_call: TRBV5-4; d_call: TRBD1; cdr3_nt: TGTGCCAGCACTCCAAACAGGGGGCTCGGCTATGGCTACACCTTC; cdr3_aa: CASTPNRGLGYGYTF
clone_size: .; j_call: TRBJ2-3; v_call: TRBV7-8; d_call: TRBD2; cdr3_nt: TGTGCCAGCGCTGTGGGGACTAGTGGGACAGATACGCAGTATTTT; cdr3_aa: CASAVGTSGTDTQYF
clone_size: once; j_call: TRBJ2-3; v_call: TRBV18; d_call: TRBD2; cdr3_nt: TGTGCCAGCTCACCAGGGATAGCGGGGGGCGAGCAGTATTTT; cdr3_aa: CASSPGIAGGEQYF
clone_size: .; j_call: TRBJ2-7; v_call: TRBV27; d_call: .; cdr3_nt: TGTGCCAGCAGTGGCCGGGGCAGACCTCGGATCTCCTACGAGCAGTACTTC; cdr3_aa: CASSGRGRPRISYEQYF
clone_size: .; j_call: TRBJ2-2; v_call: TRBV1; d_call: .; cdr3_nt: TGCACCAGCAGCCTTCGTGCTGAGCACTCGGCGAACACCGGGGAGCTGTTTTTT; cdr3_aa: CTSSLRAEHSANTGELFF
clone_size: .; j_call: TRBJ2-5; v_call: TRBV6-5; d_call: TRBD1; cdr3_nt: TGTGCCAGCAGCCCAGGGGGCCGGGAGACCCAGTACTTC; cdr3_aa: CASSPGGRETQYF
clone_size: few; j_call: TRBJ2-3; v_call: TRBV6-5; d_call: TRBD1; cdr3_nt: TGTGCCAGCAGTACCCGGGACAGGGGCACAGATACGCAGTATTTT; cdr3_aa: CASSTRDRGTDTQYF
clone_size: once; j_call: TRBJ2-1; v_call: TRBV7-2; d_call: TRBD1; cdr3_nt: TGTGCCAGCAGCTCACGGACAGGGGGTTACAATGAGCAGTTCTTC; cdr3_aa: CASSSRTGGYNEQFF
clone_size: .; j_call: TRBJ2-7; v_call: TRBV15; d_call: TRBD1; cdr3_nt: TGTGCCACCAGCAGAGCACAGGGGGTCGAGCAGTACTTC; cdr3_aa: CATSRAQGVEQYF
clone_size: .; j_call: TRBJ2-5; v_call: TRBV7-2; d_call: .; cdr3_nt: TGTGCCAGCAGCGCTGGGGTCCAAGAGACCCAGTACTTC; cdr3_aa: CASSAGVQETQYF
clone_size: few; j_call: TRBJ2-3; v_call: TRBV9; d_call: TRBD2; cdr3_nt: TGTGCCAGCAGCTCGACTAGCGGGGGCCCCCGCACAGATACGCAGTATTTT; cdr3_aa: CASSSTSGGPRTDTQYF
clone_size: few; j_call: TRBJ2-1; v_call: TRBV11-3; d_call: TRBD2; cdr3_nt: TGTGCCAGCAGCTTCGAGGGAGGGGATGAGCAGTTCTTC; cdr3_aa: CASSFEGGDEQFF
clone_size: .; j_call: TRBJ1-5; v_call: TRBV5-1; d_call: .; cdr3_nt: TGCGCCAGCAGCTTGGTGGGCGATCATGGAGGGAGCAATCAGCCCCAGCATTTT; cdr3_aa: CASSLVGDHGGSNQPQHF
clone_size: .; j_call: TRBJ2-1; v_call: TRBV7-2; d_call: .; cdr3_nt: TGTGCCAGCAGCTTAGGCACCCAGACCTACAATGAGCAGTTCTTC; cdr3_aa: CASSLGTQTYNEQFF
clone_size: .; j_call: TRBJ2-7; v_call: TRBV5-1; d_call: TRBD1; cdr3_nt: TGCGCCAGCAGCTGGACAGGGTACGAGCAGTACTTC; cdr3_aa: CASSWTGYEQYF
clone_size: .; j_call: TRBJ1-1; v_call: TRBV6-6; d_call: TRBD1; cdr3_nt: TGTGCCAGCAGCGGACAGGGGAACACTGAAGCTTTCTTT; cdr3_aa: CASSGQGNTEAFF
clone_size: .; j_call: TRBJ1-1; v_call: TRBV19; d_call: TRBD1; cdr3_nt: TGTGCCAGTAGTAAGGGACAGGGGGGGACTGAAGCTTTCTTT; cdr3_aa: CASSKGQGGTEAFF
clone_size: many; j_call: TRBJ2-1; v_call: TRBV6-1; d_call: .; cdr3_nt: TGTGCCAGCAAGGGAACCCTCTCCTACAATGAGCAGTTCTTC; cdr3_aa: CASKGTLSYNEQFF
clone_size: .; j_call: TRBJ2-2; v_call: TRBV6-5; d_call: .; cdr3_nt: TGTGCCAGCAGTTCCCTCCGGGGGGCAGGGACCGGGGAGCTGTTTTTT; cdr3_aa: CASSSLRGAGTGELFF
clone_size: .; j_call: TRBJ2-5; v_call: TRBV4-1; d_call: .; cdr3_nt: TGCGCCAGCAGCCAAGTATATGGGGTGTTACAAGAGACCCAGTACTTC; cdr3_aa: CASSQVYGVLQETQYF
clone_size: .; j_call: TRBJ2-2; v_call: TRBV7-8; d_call: .; cdr3_nt: TGTGCCAGCAGCTTAGTCAATCTCTACTGGACGGCGAACACCGGGGAGCTGTTTTTT; cdr3_aa: CASSLVNLYWTANTGELFF
clone_size: .; j_call: TRBJ1-6; v_call: TRBV10-3; d_call: .; cdr3_nt: TGTGCCATCAGTGAGTCCCTTGGAGGAAATAATTCACCCCTCCACTTT; cdr3_aa: CAISESLGGNNSPLHF
clone_size: .; j_call: TRBJ2-5; v_call: TRBV28; d_call: .; cdr3_nt: TGTGCCAGCAGTGGAGGGACCGCGAACAGGGAGTTGGAGACCCAGTACTTC; cdr3_aa: CASSGGTANRELETQYF
clone_size: once; j_call: TRBJ2-3; v_call: TRBV4-3; d_call: TRBD2; cdr3_nt: TGCGCCAGCAGCCAAGATCGGGGCGGGAGGACAGATACGCAGTATTTT; cdr3_aa: CASSQDRGGRTDTQYF
clone_size: .; j_call: TRBJ2-2; v_call: TRBV27; d_call: .; cdr3_nt: TGTGCCAGCAGTTTATTAGGCGGGCGAGACACCGGGGAGCTGTTTTTT; cdr3_aa: CASSLLGGRDTGELFF
clone_size: .; j_call: TRBJ2-7; v_call: TRBV4-1; d_call: .; cdr3_nt: TGCGCCAGCAGCCAAGATACAGGGACGAACGAGCAGTACTTC; cdr3_aa: CASSQDTGTNEQYF
clone_size: .; j_call: TRBJ2-7; v_call: TRBV27; d_call: .; cdr3_nt: TGTGCCAGCAGTTTACGGCAAGGCTACGAGCAGTACTTC; cdr3_aa: CASSLRQGYEQYF
clone_size: .; j_call: TRBJ2-7; v_call: TRBV5-1; d_call: .; cdr3_nt: TGCGCCAGCAGCTTGCGCCTGCGGGAAACGGATGGCGAGCAGTACTTC; cdr3_aa: CASSLRLRETDGEQYF